This is a list of T cell receptor beta chains from one sample in a study of CD8 T cells in ankylosing spondylitis. In TCRdb, the 5' RACE reads were re-called with MiXCR into one record per CDR3 protein. This table has about 510,000 distinct CDR3 sequences, roughly 5% appearing once. Sample: blood, either unsorted or a sorted T cell fraction (not recorded which). Receptor source: a male donor with ankylosing spondylitis. The CDR3 runs from the conserved cysteine through the conserved F or W. Each record gives: clone size, V gene, J gene, CDR3 length, D gene, CDR3 DNA, CDR3 protein. The D gene is left open where the match is weak. Size is stated for part of the rows, as once, few or many counts, or as a class when the clone is expanded.

many	TRBV12-3/TRBV12-4	TRBJ2-3	18	TRBD2	TGTGCCAGCAGTCCTACCTCCCCAACTAGCGGGAGCACAGATACGCAGTATTTT	CASSPTSPTSGSTDTQYF
many	TRBV20-1	TRBJ2-7	10	-	TGCAGTGCTGGCTATTACGAGCAGTACTTC	CSAGYYEQYF
many	TRBV5-1	TRBJ2-2	16	-	TGCGCCAGCAGCCCCAACGGTGGTGGACCCAGTGGGGAGCTGTTTTTT	CASSPNGGGPSGELFF
-	TRBV9	TRBJ2-3	13	-	TGTGCCAGCAGCAGCCTAAATCAAGATACGCAGTATTTT	CASSSLNQDTQYF
many	TRBV4-1	TRBJ2-3	15	-	TGCGCCAGCAGCCATCTAGCGTACAGCACAGATACGCAGTATTTT	CASSHLAYSTDTQYF
many	TRBV6-2/TRBV6-3	TRBJ1-2	14	-	TGTGCCAGCAGTTACCCCAGGGAAGGCGATGGCTACACCTTC	CASSYPREGDGYTF
many	TRBV12-3/TRBV12-4	TRBJ1-2	16	TRBD1	TGTGCCAGCACCCCTAGACAGGGGATTAACGACTATGGCTACACCTTC	CASTPRQGINDYGYTF
-	TRBV5-5	TRBJ1-6	17	-	TGTGCCAGCAGCGACTCAGGGGAGCTTTCCTATAATTCACCCCTCCACTTT	CASSDSGELSYNSPLHF
many	TRBV5-1	TRBJ1-1	13	-	TGCGCCAGCAGCTTTGACAAGAACACTGAAGCTTTCTTT	CASSFDKNTEAFF
many	TRBV27	TRBJ2-3	17	-	TGTGCCAGCAGTTACGTCATGACTCGATACGGCCGGATACGGGAGTATTTT	CASSYVMTRYGRIREYF
many	TRBV12-3/TRBV12-4	TRBJ1-5	13	-	TGTGCCAGCAGTCTCGGGGTCCGACAGCCCCAGCATTTT	CASSLGVRQPQHF
many	TRBV20-1	TRBJ1-5	12	-	TGCAGTGCTGGGGGTGCCGGTCAGCCCCAGCATTTT	CSAGGAGQPQHF
many	TRBV12-3/TRBV12-4	TRBJ2-5	17	-	TGTGCCAGCAGTTCTAGGGCGACGGTCCGCCACCAAGAGACCCAGTACTTC	CASSSRATVRHQETQYF
many	TRBV5-1	TRBJ2-1	14	TRBD2	TGCGCCAGCAGCGCTAGCGGAGCCTACAATGAGCAGTTCTTC	CASSASGAYNEQFF
-	TRBV24-1	TRBJ2-5	17	-	TGTGCCACCAGTGATTTGCACCCGAGGGTACGACGAGAGACCCAGTACTTC	CATSDLHPRVRRETQYF
many	TRBV21-1	TRBJ1-2	16	-	TGTGCCAGCAGCAACGACCCCGGGACGGTGACCTATGGCTACACCTTC	CASSNDPGTVTYGYTF
many	TRBV5-4	TRBJ2-1	20	TRBD2	TGTGCCAGCAGCTTCCACTCTAGCGGGAGCGATGCCCGTAGCTACAATGAGCAGTTCTTC	CASSFHSSGSDARSYNEQFF
many	TRBV11-1	TRBJ2-7	15	-	TGTGCCAGCAGCCCCCTGATGGATTTTTCCTACGAGCAGTACTTC	CASSPLMDFSYEQYF
many	TRBV27	TRBJ2-3	15	TRBD1	TGTGCCAGCAGTCTAAGACAGGGCAGCACAGATACGCAGTATTTT	CASSLRQGSTDTQYF
many	TRBV7-9	TRBJ2-5	15	TRBD2	TGTGCCAGCAGTGCTAGCGGGATCAAATCGGAGACCCAGTACTTC	CASSASGIKSETQYF
-	TRBV7-2	TRBJ2-7	13	TRBD2	TGTGCCAGCAGCGCGAGACTAGCTAACGAGCAGTACTTC	CASSARLANEQYF
-	TRBV4-1	TRBJ2-7	16	TRBD2	TGCGCCAGCAGCCAGCAGCCGGGACTAGCAACGTACGAGCAGTACTTC	CASSQQPGLATYEQYF
many	TRBV27	TRBJ2-7	12	-	TGTGCCAGCAGTTTATTCGGGGGCGAGCAGTACTTC	CASSLFGGEQYF
many	TRBV28	TRBJ1-4	14	TRBD1	TGTGCCAGCAGTTCATACAGGGGGGGAGAAAAACTGTTTTTT	CASSSYRGGEKLFF
many	TRBV7-6	TRBJ2-3	15	-	TGTGCCAGCAGCTTCGACGGGGTTAGCACAGATACGCAGTATTTT	CASSFDGVSTDTQYF
-	TRBV4-2	TRBJ2-7	17	TRBD2	TGTGCCAGCAGCCGGACTAGCGGAGGAGGTGGTTCCTACGAGCAGTACTTC	CASSRTSGGGGSYEQYF
many	TRBV20-1	TRBJ2-5	13	TRBD2	TGCAGTGCTAGACTAGCGGGGAGGGAGACCCAGTACTTC	CSARLAGRETQYF
many	TRBV29-1	TRBJ2-5	14	-	TGCAGCGCCGGAGCGGGACACCTGAAAGAGACCCAGTACTTC	CSAGAGHLKETQYF
many	TRBV4-3	TRBJ1-2	13	-	TGCGCCAGCAGCCAAGACAGGGTCGGAGGCTACACCTTC	CASSQDRVGGYTF
many	TRBV30	TRBJ2-7	11	-	TGTGCCTGGGGTATCTCCTACGAGCAGTACTTC	CAWGISYEQYF
many	TRBV5-6	TRBJ2-7	15	-	TGTGCCAGCAGCTTGGCGGTCGTGTGGGACTACGAGCAGTACTTC	CASSLAVVWDYEQYF
many	TRBV12-3/TRBV12-4	TRBJ1-1	13	TRBD1	TGTGCCAGCAGTTTTTGGGACAGGGATTCAGCTTTCTTT	CASSFWDRDSAFF
few	TRBV12-3/TRBV12-4	TRBJ2-1	16	-	TGTGCCAGCAGATACACAACCTGGAGCTCCTACAATGAGCAGTTCTTC	CASRYTTWSSYNEQFF
few	TRBV24-1	TRBJ2-3	16	-	TGTGCCACCAGTGTCCCGTCCCAGAACCCTCGAGATACGCAGTATTTT	CATSVPSQNPRDTQYF
many	TRBV7-9	TRBJ2-1	15	TRBD1	TGTGCCAGCAGACCAGCCGGGACAGGCTACAATGAGCAGTTCTTC	CASRPAGTGYNEQFF
many	TRBV10-3	TRBJ2-7	13	TRBD1	TGTGCCATCAGGGACACGACAGGGAAACGAAGGGACTTC	CAIRDTTGKRRDF
many	TRBV7-2	TRBJ1-1	13	TRBD1	TGTGCCAGCAGCTTACGCCGGACAGGGTCGGCTTTCTTT	CASSLRRTGSAFF
few	TRBV7-8	TRBJ2-3	14	-	TGTGCCAGCAGCTTACACCCCCTAGGGTATACGCAGTATTTT	CASSLHPLGYTQYF
many	TRBV5-1	TRBJ2-2	18	TRBD2	TGCGCCAGCAGCTTGGCCTGGGAAGCGGGAACGAACACCGGGGAGCTGTTTTTT	CASSLAWEAGTNTGELFF
few	TRBV7-8	TRBJ2-7	15	-	TGTGCCAGCAGCCTAGTGGAGGGGATCTCCTACGAGCAGTACTTC	CASSLVEGISYEQYF
-	TRBV18	TRBJ2-2	16	TRBD1	TGTGCCAGCTCACTATCGACAGGGGTGAACACCGGGGAGCTGTTTTTT	CASSLSTGVNTGELFF
many	TRBV20-1	TRBJ2-7	15	TRBD2	TGCAGTGCTAGAGAAGGCCCTAGCGGGGCCTACGAGCAGTACTTC	CSAREGPSGAYEQYF
-	TRBV4-2	TRBJ1-1	16	TRBD1	TGTGCCATCAGCCCCGGGACAGCCACCGGGTACACTGAAGCTTTCTTT	CAISPGTATGYTEAFF
many	TRBV20-1	TRBJ2-2	13	-	TGCAGTGCGCCGGCTAGATTCTCCGGGGAGCTGTTTTTT	CSAPARFSGELFF
many	TRBV7-2	TRBJ2-3	14	-	TGTGCCAGCAGCTTAGGAGGGACCGCAGATACGCAGTATTTT	CASSLGGTADTQYF